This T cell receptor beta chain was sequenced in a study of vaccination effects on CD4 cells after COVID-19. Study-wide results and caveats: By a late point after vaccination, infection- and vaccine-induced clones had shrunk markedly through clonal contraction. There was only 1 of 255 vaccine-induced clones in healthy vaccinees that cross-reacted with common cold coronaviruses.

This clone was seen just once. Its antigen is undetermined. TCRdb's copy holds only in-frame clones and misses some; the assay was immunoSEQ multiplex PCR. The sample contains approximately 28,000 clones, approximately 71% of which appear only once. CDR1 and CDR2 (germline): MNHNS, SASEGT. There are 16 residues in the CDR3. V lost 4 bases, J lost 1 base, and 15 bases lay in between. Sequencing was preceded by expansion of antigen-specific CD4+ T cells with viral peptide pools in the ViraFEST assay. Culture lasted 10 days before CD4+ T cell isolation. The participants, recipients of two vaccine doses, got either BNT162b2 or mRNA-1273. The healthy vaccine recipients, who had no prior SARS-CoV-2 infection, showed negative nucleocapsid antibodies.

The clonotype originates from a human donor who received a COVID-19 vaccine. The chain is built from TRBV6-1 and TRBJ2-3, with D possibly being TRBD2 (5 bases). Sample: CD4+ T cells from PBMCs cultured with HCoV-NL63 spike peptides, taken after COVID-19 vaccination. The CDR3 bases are TGTGCCAGCAGTGCCGGGTGGGGAGAGGGCACAGATACGCAGTATTTT. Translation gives CASSAGWGEGTDTQYF.